The 4 T cell receptor beta chains in this list originate from one sample, sequenced in a study of control samples from healthy donors and cancer patients. The table came from immunoSEQ multiplex PCR; TCRdb's copy has only in-frame clones and leaves some out. The sample contains about 85,000 clones, 70% to 90% of which appear only once. The sample was blood. Source of these receptors: a woman in her sixties in good health.

V usage is TRBV4-3 and J usage is TRBJ2-1; 8 bases map to TRBD2. Trimming cost V 4 bases and J 6 bases; bases outside gene matches: 11. The V gene's germline CDR1 is LGHNA and CDR2 YSLEER. The CDR3 spans 16 residues. The DNA of the CDR3 is TGCGCCAGCAGCCCAAAAGGAGCGGGAGAGGTCAATGAGCAGTTCTTC. It encodes CASSPKGAGEVNEQFF.

This rearrangement joins TRBV29-1 to TRBJ2-3; 11 bases line up with TRBD2. Germline loops: CDR1 SQVTM, CDR2 ANQGSEA. The trim removed 3 bases at V and 0 bases at J, leaving 2 bases unmatched. CDR3 length equals 15 residues. The DNA for the CDR3 is TGCAGCGTTGAGGGACTAGCGGCTAGCACAGATACGCAGTATTTT. Translation: CSVEGLAASTDTQYF.

The table lists this clone with a count of one. The chain employs TRBV6-6 and TRBJ2-7; 8 nucleotides line up with TRBD1. This CDR3 comprises 13 residues. V lost 4 bases and J lost 6; bases outside the gene matches: 5. Per the germline V gene, CDR1 is MNHNY and CDR2 is SVGAGI (reference sequence). The CDR3 region is CASSSTGEAEQYF. In DNA, the CDR3 is TGTGCCAGCAGTTCGACAGGGGAGGCCGAGCAGTACTTC.

In this sample, this clone turned up once. The V and J genes are TRBV5-1 and TRBJ2-1; TRBD1 matches 7 bases. This CDR3 is built from 15 residues. V was clipped by 5 bases and J by 6 bases; unmatched bases: 11. Per germline, CDR1 SGHRS and CDR2 YFSETQ. As DNA, the CDR3 is TGCGCCAGCAGGACACAGGGGCTTGCGGGCAATGAGCAGTTCTTC. It specifies CASRTQGLAGNEQFF.